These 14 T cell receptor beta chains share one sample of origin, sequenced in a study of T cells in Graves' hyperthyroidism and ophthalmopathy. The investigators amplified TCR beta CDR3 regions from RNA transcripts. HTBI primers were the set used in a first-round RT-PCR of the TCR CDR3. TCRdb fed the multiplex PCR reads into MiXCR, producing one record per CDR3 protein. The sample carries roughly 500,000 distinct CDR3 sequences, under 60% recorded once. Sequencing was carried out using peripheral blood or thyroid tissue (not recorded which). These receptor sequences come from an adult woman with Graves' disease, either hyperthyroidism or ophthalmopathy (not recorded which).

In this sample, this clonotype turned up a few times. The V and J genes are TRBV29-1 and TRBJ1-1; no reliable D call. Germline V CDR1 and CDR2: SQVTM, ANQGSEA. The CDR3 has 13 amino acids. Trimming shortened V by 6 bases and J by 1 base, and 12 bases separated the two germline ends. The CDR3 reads CSVTRSANTEAFF. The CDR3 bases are TGCAGCGTAACTCGCAGCGCGAACACTGAAGCTTTCTTT.

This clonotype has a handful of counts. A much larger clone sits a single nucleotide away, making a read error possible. The CDR3 DNA sequence: TGCAGTGCTAGAGGTCATGTGACTAACCCCTACGAGCAGTACTTC. Protein: CSARGHVTNPYEQYF. J is TRBJ2-7 and V is TRBV20-1; TRBD2 is a possible D gene (5 bases). The CDR3 has 15 residues. The V gene's germline CDR1 is DFQATT and CDR2 SNEGSKA (reference sequence). V gave up 1 base and J gave up 2 bases, with 15 bases separating them.

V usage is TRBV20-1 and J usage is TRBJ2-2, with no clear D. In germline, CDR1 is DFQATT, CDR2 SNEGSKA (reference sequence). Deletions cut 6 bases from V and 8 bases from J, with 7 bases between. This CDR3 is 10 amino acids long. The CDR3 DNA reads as TGCAGTGCCCCGATAGGGGAGCTGTTTTTT. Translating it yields CSAPIGELFF.

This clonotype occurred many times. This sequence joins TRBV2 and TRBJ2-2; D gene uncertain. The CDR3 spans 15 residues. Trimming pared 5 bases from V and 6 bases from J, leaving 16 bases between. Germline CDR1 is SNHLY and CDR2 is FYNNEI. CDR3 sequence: CASSPELPGAGELFF. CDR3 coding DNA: TGTGCCAGCAGTCCCGAGCTACCTGGGGCCGGGGAGCTGTTTTTT.

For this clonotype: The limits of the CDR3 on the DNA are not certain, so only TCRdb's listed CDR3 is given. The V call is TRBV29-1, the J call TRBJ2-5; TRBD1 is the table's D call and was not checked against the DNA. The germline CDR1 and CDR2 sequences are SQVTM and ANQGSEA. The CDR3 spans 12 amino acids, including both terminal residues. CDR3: CSVLSWEETQYF.

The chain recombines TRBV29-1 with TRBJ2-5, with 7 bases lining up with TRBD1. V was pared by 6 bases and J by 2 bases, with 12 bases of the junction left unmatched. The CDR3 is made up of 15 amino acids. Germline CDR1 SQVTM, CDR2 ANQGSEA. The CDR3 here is CSVLPRQGMQETQYF. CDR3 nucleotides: TGCAGCGTCCTCCCCCGACAGGGAATGCAAGAGACCCAGTACTTC.

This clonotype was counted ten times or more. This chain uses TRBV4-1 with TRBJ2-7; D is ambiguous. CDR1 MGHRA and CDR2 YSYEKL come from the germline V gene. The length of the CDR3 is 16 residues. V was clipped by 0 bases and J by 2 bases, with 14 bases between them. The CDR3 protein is CASSQDLSSTTYEQYF. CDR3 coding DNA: TGCGCCAGCAGCCAAGATTTAAGTTCCACCACCTACGAGCAGTACTTC.

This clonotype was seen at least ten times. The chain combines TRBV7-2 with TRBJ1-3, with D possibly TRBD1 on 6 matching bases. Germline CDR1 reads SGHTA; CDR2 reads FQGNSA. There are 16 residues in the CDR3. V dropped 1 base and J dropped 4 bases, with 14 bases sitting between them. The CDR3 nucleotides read TGTGCCAGCAGCTTAGGGGACGGGACACCCGGAAACACCATATATTTT. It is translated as CASSLGDGTPGNTIYF.

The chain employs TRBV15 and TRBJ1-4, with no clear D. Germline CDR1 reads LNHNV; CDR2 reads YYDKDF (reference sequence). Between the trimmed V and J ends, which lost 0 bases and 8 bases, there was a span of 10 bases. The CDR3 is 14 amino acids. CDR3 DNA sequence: TGTGCCACCAGCAGAGATTATATAAGGGAAAAACTGTTTTTT. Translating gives CATSRDYIREKLFF.

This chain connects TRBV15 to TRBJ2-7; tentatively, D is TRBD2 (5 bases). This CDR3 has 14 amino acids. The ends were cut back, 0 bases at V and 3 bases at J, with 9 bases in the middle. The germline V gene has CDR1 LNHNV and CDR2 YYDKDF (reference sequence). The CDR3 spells CATSREVGDYEQYF. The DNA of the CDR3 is TGTGCCACCAGCAGAGAGGTCGGGGACTACGAGCAGTACTTC.

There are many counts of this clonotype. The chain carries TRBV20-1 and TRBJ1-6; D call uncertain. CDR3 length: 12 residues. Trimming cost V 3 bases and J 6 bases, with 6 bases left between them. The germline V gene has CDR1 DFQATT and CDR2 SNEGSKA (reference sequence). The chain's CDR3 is CSARWSNSPLHF. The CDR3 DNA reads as TGCAGTGCTAGGTGGTCTAATTCACCCCTCCACTTT.

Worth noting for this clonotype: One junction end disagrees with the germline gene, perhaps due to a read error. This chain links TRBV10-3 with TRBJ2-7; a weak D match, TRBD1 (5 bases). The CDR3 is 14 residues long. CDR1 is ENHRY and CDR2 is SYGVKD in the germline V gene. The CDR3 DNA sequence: TGTGCCACCAGTGATTTTGGGGCTCCCGGCGAGCGGTACTTC. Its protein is CATSDFGAPGERYF.

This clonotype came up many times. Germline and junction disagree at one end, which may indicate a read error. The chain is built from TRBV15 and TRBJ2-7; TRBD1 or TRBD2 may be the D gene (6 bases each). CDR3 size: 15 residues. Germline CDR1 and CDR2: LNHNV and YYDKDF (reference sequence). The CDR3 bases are TGTGCCACCAGCAGAGCCCCGGGGGCGCGAATTCTCAAGAACTTC. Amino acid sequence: CATSRAPGARILKNF.

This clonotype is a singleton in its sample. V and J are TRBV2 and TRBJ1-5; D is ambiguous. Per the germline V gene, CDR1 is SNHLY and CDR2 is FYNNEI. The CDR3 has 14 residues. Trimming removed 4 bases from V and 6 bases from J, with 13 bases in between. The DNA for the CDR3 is TGTGCCAGCAGTGGAAGGGAGGGAGGTCAGCCCCAGCATTTT. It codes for CASSGREGGQPQHF.